This T cell receptor beta chain was obtained from a study of shared clonotypes between healthy human individuals. Study overall: CD8 memory received one plate per donor, CD8 naive two, CD4 memory three and CD4 naive three.

Using immunoSEQ multiplex PCR, the repertoire was profiled, and TCRdb retains in-frame clones only, with some absent. The table has over a million clones, approximately 68% seen once; the top ten hold approximately 1.5%. Study-wide results and limits: Represented diversity (both genetic and exposure-history) was limited by the small number of donors. Naive CD4 clonotypes overlapped across a handful of donors at around 4.7%.

For this clone: What it binds is unknown.

What was sequenced was memory CD4+ T cells sorted from blood. Described subset: CD45RA-negative fraction. The origin of this receptor is a man aged 18 to 30 in good health.

The CDR3 loop is CSVEGAPRTGRDEYARETQYF. DNA of the CDR3: TGCAGCGTTGAAGGTGCCCCTCGGACAGGGCGGGACGAGTATGCCCGAGAGACCCAGTACTTC. V and J are TRBV29-1 and TRBJ2-5; 8 nucleotides agree with TRBD1. CDR3 length: 21 residues. With 1 base clipped from V and 4 bases from J, the junction kept 26 bases outside the gene matches. CDR1 SQVTM and CDR2 ANQGSEA come from the germline V gene.